These 28 T cell receptor beta chains share one sample of origin, sequenced in a study of blood T cell repertoires in COVID-19. Only in-frame clones appear in the TCRdb table, and some are missing; sequencing was by immunoSEQ multiplex PCR. The table lists 200,000 to 250,000 clones, 80% to 90% of them singletons. What was sequenced was peripheral blood. These TCRs come from a woman aged 50 to 65 with active or convalescent COVID-19.

The J gene is TRBJ2-3, the V gene TRBV6-5; possible D gene TRBD1, 6 bases. V lost 8 bases to trimming and J lost 0 bases, with 12 bases between them. The CDR3 runs 14 residues. CDR1 is MNHEY and CDR2 is SVGAGI in the germline V gene. The CDR3 nucleotides read TGTGCCAGCGGAGACAGGTCTAGCACAGATACGCAGTATTTT. Translation: CASGDRSSTDTQYF.

The V gene is TRBV20-1, the J gene TRBJ1-3; D is ambiguous. Trimming stripped 3 bases from V and 5 bases from J, with 17 bases between. In germline, CDR1 is DFQATT, CDR2 SNEGSKA (reference sequence). CDR3 length: 15 amino acids. The CDR3 sequence: CSASFVTAVRNTIYF. The CDR3, as DNA: TGCAGTGCTAGTTTTGTCACAGCGGTGAGAAACACCATATATTTT.

This chain links TRBV27 with TRBJ2-1; 12 nucleotides agree with TRBD2. The germline CDR1 and CDR2 sequences are MNHEY and SMNVEV (reference sequence). The CDR3 runs 15 residues. J lost 7 bases, V lost 5 bases, and 6 bases had no gene match. CDR3 sequence reads: CASSQLAGGSNEQFF. The DNA for the CDR3 is TGTGCCAGCAGTCAACTAGCGGGAGGATCTAATGAGCAGTTCTTC.

A few counts support this clone. The V gene is TRBV28, the J gene TRBJ2-5, with TRBD2 identical over 10 bases. Germline lookup yields CDR1 MDHEN and CDR2 SYDVKM. The CDR3 sequence is 14 residues long. V gave up 10 bases and J gave up 1 base; unmatched junction bases: 6. The CDR3 DNA reads as TGTGCCACCCAGCGGGGGGGAGTCCAAGAGACCCAGTACTTC. Protein product: CATQRGGVQETQYF.

The V and J genes are TRBV9 and TRBJ1-3, with D possibly being TRBD1 (5 bases). CDR1 and CDR2 (germline): SGDLS, YYNGEE. This CDR3 has 16 residues. V dropped 3 bases and J dropped 2 bases, with 15 bases sitting between them. The CDR3 nucleotides are TGTGCCAGCAGCGCCGAGGTCCGGGGGACTGGAAACACCATATATTTT. Protein sequence: CASSAEVRGTGNTIYF.

V gene TRBV29-1 combines with J gene TRBJ1-1; 8 bases are shared with TRBD1. Germline trimming cut 5 bases from V and 5 bases from J; bases unmatched to any gene: 7. CDR3 length: 13 amino acids. The germline V gene encodes CDR1 SQVTM and CDR2 ANQGSEA. CDR3 sequence reads: CSVPTGGVTEAFF. DNA for the CDR3: TGCAGCGTTCCTACAGGGGGAGTAACTGAAGCTTTCTTT.

Here the CDR3 DNA reads TGTGCCAGCAGCCCGGATAGGGGTGAGCAGTTCTTC. Amino acids: CASSPDRGEQFF. The chain has TRBV7-3 and TRBJ2-1; possibly TRBD1 for D (5 bases). Trimming cost V 5 bases and J 9 bases, with 11 bases left between them. Germline V gene data show CDR1 as SGHTA and CDR2 as FQGTGA. The length of the CDR3 is 12 residues.

The chain combines TRBV5-1 with TRBJ2-1; 15 nucleotides line up with TRBD2. V lost 2 bases and J lost 3; bases outside the gene matches: 12. This CDR3 has 20 residues. Per the germline V gene, CDR1 is SGHRS and CDR2 is YFSETQ. The CDR3 DNA reads TGCGCCAGCAGCTTCCTACTCCCGGGACTAGCGGGAGGCCACTACAATGAGCAGTTCTTC. The encoded protein is CASSFLLPGLAGGHYNEQFF.

CDR3 bases: TGCAGTGCTAGTAGGACTAGCGGGAAGGGTGAGCAGTTCTTC. This encodes CSASRTSGKGEQFF. The J gene is TRBJ2-1, the V gene TRBV20-1; 12 bases align to TRBD2. The V gene's germline CDR1 is DFQATT and CDR2 SNEGSKA (reference sequence). The V segment lost 3 bases and the J segment 9 bases; nucleotides outside the gene matches: 6. The CDR3 length is 14 residues.

The gene calls are TRBV14 and TRBJ2-7, with 13 bases matching TRBD2. The CDR3 spans 14 residues. V gave up 5 bases and J gave up 6 bases; unmatched junction bases: 4. CDR1 and CDR2 from the germline V gene are SGHDN and FVKESK. The CDR3 loop is CASSGTSGAGEQYF. The CDR3, as DNA: TGTGCCAGCAGCGGGACTAGCGGGGCGGGCGAGCAGTACTTC.

The V call is TRBV28, the J call TRBJ1-1; D not resolved. Trimming removed 3 bases at V and 7 bases at J, with 6 bases between. The CDR3 sequence is 11 residues long. Looked up from germline, CDR1 is MDHEN and CDR2 is SYDVKM. The CDR3 nucleotides read TGTGCCAGCAGTTTGGGCAGTGAAGCTTTCTTT. Translating gives CASSLGSEAFF.

The chain employs TRBV24-1 and TRBJ1-4; D may be TRBD1 (5 bases). CDR3 size: 20 residues. V was pared by 0 bases and J by 0 bases, with 19 bases between. Germline V gives CDR1 KGHDR, CDR2 SFDVKD. DNA of the CDR3: TGTGCCACCAGTGATTTGGGATGGGGGGGAAAGAACTCAACTAATGAAAAACTGTTTTTT. Its protein is CATSDLGWGGKNSTNEKLFF.

J is TRBJ1-5 and V is TRBV18; 11 bases match TRBD1. Losses at the gene ends were 4 bases for V and 7 bases for J; bases not matched to a gene: 9. Germline V gene data show CDR1 as KGHSH and CDR2 as LQKENI. This CDR3 comprises 16 residues. The CDR3 nucleotides are TGTGCCAGCTCACTTGGGACAGGGGGGACAGGACAGCCCCAGCATTTT. It yields the protein CASSLGTGGTGQPQHF.

The chain carries TRBV12-3 or TRBV12-4 and TRBJ1-2, with D perhaps matching TRBD1 (5 bases). Between the trimmed V and J ends, which lost 8 bases and 1 base, there was a span of 8 bases. The CDR3 totals 12 residues. CDR3 in amino acids: CASSQGNYGYTF. As DNA, the CDR3 is TGTGCCAGCTCGCAGGGTAACTATGGCTACACCTTC.

The V and J genes are TRBV19 and TRBJ1-1; D gene ambiguous. The germline V gene encodes CDR1 LNHDA and CDR2 SQIVND (reference sequence). V was clipped by 3 bases and J by 2 bases, with 7 bases between them. The CDR3 covers 13 residues. CDR3 sequence reads: CASSIALNTEAFF. DNA for the CDR3: TGTGCCAGTAGTATCGCACTAAACACTGAAGCTTTCTTT.

CDR3 in amino acids: CASSSRQPLNTGELFF. The DNA for the CDR3 is TGTGCCAGCAGCTCCAGACAGCCGCTCAACACCGGGGAGCTGTTTTTT. This chain links TRBV5-4 with TRBJ2-2; D is possibly TRBD1 (5 bases). The CDR3 length is 16 residues. Trimming removed 3 bases at V and 2 bases at J, with 14 bases between. The germline CDR1 and CDR2 sequences are SGHNT and YYREEE (reference sequence).

The chain is built from TRBV19 and TRBJ2-1; 12 positions agree with TRBD1. V shed 4 bases and J 2 bases; nucleotides not matched to a gene: 6. Germline CDR1 LNHDA, CDR2 SQIVND (reference sequence). CDR3 length: 17 residues. This CDR3 reads CASSTPGQGATYNEQFF. CDR3 nucleotide sequence: TGTGCCAGTAGTACTCCGGGACAGGGGGCGACCTACAATGAGCAGTTCTTC.

The chain employs TRBV30 and TRBJ1-6; TRBD1 aligns across 9 bases. CDR3 size: 15 residues. Germline values: CDR1 GTSNPN, CDR2 SVGIG (reference sequence). The V segment lost 3 bases and the J segment 6 bases; nucleotides outside the gene matches: 6. The CDR3 DNA sequence: TGTGCCTGGAGAATCCGGGACAGGGTTAATTCACCCCTCCACTTT. As protein: CAWRIRDRVNSPLHF.

V and J are TRBV3-1 (or the pseudogene TRBV3-2) and TRBJ1-5; 7 bases fit TRBD1. The CDR3 sequence is 14 residues long. Germline V gene lookup returns CDR1 LGHDT and CDR2 YNNKEL (reference sequence). The J segment lost 3 bases and the V segment lost 4 bases, leaving 3 bases of the junction unmatched. The CDR3 region has the DNA TGTGCCAGCAGCCCCGGGACAGTCAATCAGCCCCAGCATTTT. This codes for CASSPGTVNQPQHF.

CDR3 sequence (DNA): TGTGCCATCAGTGGGGGGACTAGCGGGGTCGGGGAGACCCAGTACTTC. Its protein is CAISGGTSGVGETQYF. The chain is built from TRBV10-3 and TRBJ2-5; 13 bases align to TRBD2. The CDR3 is 16 amino acids. From germline, CDR1 is ENHRY and CDR2 SYGVKD. The J segment lost 5 bases and the V segment lost 4 bases, leaving 7 bases of the junction unmatched.

This sequence joins TRBV5-4 and TRBJ1-1; D is unclear. The CDR3 loop spans 13 amino acids. V was trimmed by 3 bases and J by 1 base, leaving 7 bases between them. The germline CDR1 and CDR2 sequences are SGHNT and YYREEE (reference sequence). The CDR3 spells CASSSPKNTEAFF. Written as DNA, the CDR3 is TGTGCCAGCAGCTCCCCCAAGAACACTGAAGCTTTCTTT.

This chain uses TRBV6-5 with TRBJ1-2, with D unclear. The germline V gene encodes CDR1 MNHEY and CDR2 SVGAGI. The CDR3 totals 14 residues. V lost 0 bases and J 8 bases, leaving 13 bases between the germline ends. CDR3 loop: CASSYSGGQRGYTF. DNA of the CDR3: TGTGCCAGCAGTTACTCGGGAGGTCAACGGGGCTACACCTTC.

The chain uses TRBV28 and TRBJ1-2, with a weak D call TRBD1 (6 bases). Germline V lookup: CDR1 MDHEN, CDR2 SYDVKM. V lost 4 bases to trimming and J lost 2 bases, with 8 bases between them. The CDR3 covers 13 residues. CDR3 sequence reads: CASSSGTNYGYTF. As DNA, the CDR3 is TGTGCCAGCAGTTCTGGGACAAACTATGGCTACACCTTC.

J is TRBJ1-4 and V is TRBV6-5, with D hard to call. This CDR3 spans 15 amino acids. Trimming removed 3 bases from V and 4 bases from J, with 12 bases in between. Per germline, CDR1 MNHEY and CDR2 SVGAGI. In DNA form, the CDR3 reads TGTGCCAGCAGTTATTCGTCGGTTAATAATGAAAAACTGTTTTTT. Protein: CASSYSSVNNEKLFF.

CDR3 nucleotides: TGTGCCAGCAGTGAACTGGGGGCCAATGAAAAACTGTTTTTT. This sequence encodes CASSELGANEKLFF. The chain couples TRBV6-1 to TRBJ1-4, with a tentative D call TRBD1 (6 bases). This CDR3 is 14 amino acids long. V was shortened by 2 bases and J by 5 bases, with 9 bases between the two germline ends. The germline V gene encodes CDR1 MNHNS and CDR2 SASEGT.

Turning to this clone: One junction end does not reproduce the germline sequence, and a read error may be involved. The chain employs TRBV18 and TRBJ1-5; TRBD1 matches 8 bases. The germline V gene has CDR1 KGHSH and CDR2 LQKENI. The CDR3 sequence is 18 residues long. CDR3 coding DNA: TGTGCCAGCTCACCCTTGGCCTGGGGGCCAGGGGGCGGGCAGCCCCGGCATTTT. It specifies CASSPLAWGPGGGQPRHF.

The CDR3 DNA is TGTGCCAGCAGTTTTGCCGAGCAACTGGACAATGAGCAGTTCTTC. This encodes CASSFAEQLDNEQFF. This chain uses TRBV6-5 with TRBJ2-1, with D hard to call. The V gene lost 4 bases and the J gene lost 5 bases, with 15 bases spanning the gap. The CDR3 runs to 15 residues. Germline loops: CDR1 MNHEY, CDR2 SVGAGI.

This clone was seen once. The V gene is TRBV24-1, the J gene TRBJ2-3; D remains ambiguous. This CDR3 spans 13 amino acids. CDR1 is KGHDR and CDR2 is SFDVKD in the germline V gene. The V and J ends lost 7 bases and 3 bases respectively, with 10 bases between them. The CDR3 nucleotides are TGTGCCACCAGCCCGACTGCTACAGATACGCAGTATTTT. Protein product: CATSPTATDTQYF.